The 28 T cell receptor beta chains below come from one sample, sequenced in a study of blood T cells in healthy people across ages. Using a J-beta primer mix together with a sample-barcoded 5' primer, a second PCR was run for about 6 to 11 cycles. A single record per CDR3 protein comes from TCRdb applying MiXCR to the 5' RACE reads. Among hundreds of thousands of distinct CDR3 sequences listed, roughly 34% were seen once. Input material: blood. These receptors were obtained from a man aged 18 to 29 in good health.

This clonotype was observed a single time. The chain is built from TRBV10-3 and TRBJ2-3, with 11 bases lining up with TRBD2. Germline-derived CDR1 and CDR2 are ENHRY and SYGVKD. The CDR3 runs to 15 residues. Trimming cost V 3 bases and J 4 bases; bases outside gene matches: 3. CDR3 residues: CAISDPSGGPDTQYF. In nucleotides, the CDR3 is TGTGCCATCAGTGATCCTAGCGGGGGGCCAGATACGCAGTATTTT.

This clonotype was picked up many times. This CDR3 is CASSPRGGEKLFF. DNA for the CDR3: TGTGCCAGCTCACCACGTGGTGGTGAAAAACTGTTTTTT. The chain links TRBV18 to TRBJ1-4; D unresolved. Trimming pared 1 base from V and 7 bases from J, leaving 7 bases between. The CDR3 covers 13 residues. Per germline, CDR1 KGHSH and CDR2 LQKENI.

The V call is TRBV27, the J call TRBJ2-2; 9 bases match TRBD2. The CDR3 covers 16 residues. Germline V gene lookup returns CDR1 MNHEY and CDR2 SMNVEV (reference sequence). V shed 7 bases and J 1 base; nucleotides not matched to a gene: 7. The CDR3: CASKLGLAGNTGELFF. The CDR3 DNA follows: TGTGCCAGCAAATTGGGACTAGCCGGGAACACCGGGGAGCTGTTTTTT.

The V call is TRBV5-1, the J call TRBJ2-1; 10 nucleotides align to TRBD2. The CDR3 extends over 15 amino acids. CDR1 SGHRS and CDR2 YFSETQ come from the germline V gene. V lost 6 bases, J lost 1 base, and 4 bases stayed unmatched. In DNA form, the CDR3 reads TGCGCCAGCAATTTAGCGGGGGGATCCTACAATGAGCAGTTCTTC. Translation gives CASNLAGGSYNEQFF.

V is TRBV24-1 and J is TRBJ2-3, with TRBD1 matching 7 bases. CDR3 length: 15 amino acids. The junction had 11 bases not matched to a gene; V was cut back by 4 bases and J by 8 bases. The V gene's germline CDR1 is KGHDR and CDR2 SFDVKD. As DNA, the CDR3 is TGTGCCACCAGTGACTACTCACAGGGGAGAGGTACGCAGTATTTT. This codes for CATSDYSQGRGTQYF.

This rearrangement joins TRBV20-1 to TRBJ2-5; the D gene is possibly TRBD2 (5 bases). In germline, CDR1 is DFQATT, CDR2 SNEGSKA (reference sequence). The CDR3 has 11 amino acids. V dropped 6 bases and J dropped 11 bases, with 16 bases sitting between them. The CDR3 bases are TGCAGTGCGGCCCGGGGTAATGAGCAGTACTTC. Encoded protein: CSAARGNEQYF.

The table lists this clonotype with a few counts. The chain carries TRBV2 and TRBJ1-2; D remains ambiguous. The germline V and J ends were trimmed by 2 bases and 1 base, with 14 bases remaining between them. CDR3 length: 16 amino acids. From germline, CDR1 is SNHLY and CDR2 FYNNEI. In DNA, the CDR3 is TGTGCCAGCAGTGAATCGAGGCAGTTTCATAACTATGGCTACACCTTC. Its translation is CASSESRQFHNYGYTF.

This clonotype has a count of ten or more. This rearrangement joins TRBV2 to TRBJ2-7; D gene ambiguous. This CDR3 has 12 amino acids. Trimming removed 1 base at V and 9 bases at J, with 10 bases between. Germline CDR1 is SNHLY and CDR2 is FYNNEI. The CDR3 loop is CASSEVILGQYF. Here the CDR3 DNA reads TGTGCCAGCAGTGAAGTTATCCTGGGGCAGTACTTC. Full variable domain (remainder filled in from reference TRBV2 and TRBJ2-7): EPEVTQTPSHQVTQMGQEVILRCVPISNHLYFYWYRQILGQKVEFLVSFYNNEISEKSEIFDDQFSVERPDGSNFTLKIRSTKLEDSAMYFCASSEVILGQYFGPGTRLTVT.

This sequence joins TRBV20-1 and TRBJ2-7; 10 bases are a match to TRBD1. CDR3 size: 12 residues. V was clipped by 8 bases and J by 6 bases; unmatched bases: 7. Germline lookup yields CDR1 DFQATT and CDR2 SNEGSKA (reference sequence). The CDR3 bases are TGCAGTTCCCATGACAGGGGGCTCGAGCAGTACTTC. Translation gives CSSHDRGLEQYF.

This clonotype was seen ten or more times. The chain has TRBV4-1 and TRBJ1-2, with a tentative D call TRBD1 (6 bases). Germline V CDR1 and CDR2: MGHRA, YSYEKL. This CDR3 has 15 amino acids. V was pared by 0 bases and J by 4 bases, with 12 bases between. CDR3 nucleotides: TGCGCCAGCAGCCAAGAGTCGGCAGGGGTCTATGGCTACACCTTC. Residues: CASSQESAGVYGYTF.

The CDR3 nucleotides read TGCGCCAGCAGCCAAGATCGTGGGACACGGAACGGGGAGCTGTTTTTT. Protein product: CASSQDRGTRNGELFF. This chain joins TRBV4-3 and TRBJ2-2, with D tentatively TRBD1 (6 bases). The CDR3 has 16 amino acids. Trimming took off 0 bases at V and 7 bases at J, with 15 bases between the two ends. The germline gives CDR1 LGHNA, CDR2 YSLEER.

CDR3 sequence reads: CASSLESGGADTQYF. DNA of the CDR3: TGCGCCAGCAGCTTGGAGTCTGGCGGCGCAGATACGCAGTATTTT. V usage is TRBV5-1 and J usage is TRBJ2-3; D not resolved. The V and J ends lost 0 bases and 4 bases respectively, with 12 bases between them. From germline, CDR1 is SGHRS and CDR2 YFSETQ. This CDR3 contains 15 residues.

V is TRBV9 and J is TRBJ2-3, with D unclear. Germline loops: CDR1 SGDLS, CDR2 YYNGEE. The CDR3 consists of 11 residues. V shed 0 bases and J shed 8 bases, with 4 bases lying between them. In DNA form, the CDR3 reads TGTGCCAGCAGCGTAGGAGTTACGCAGTATTTT. Translated: CASSVGVTQYF. Complete variable domain (other parts from reference TRBV9 and TRBJ2-3): DSGVTQTPKHLITATGQRVTLRCSPRSGDLSVYWYQQSLDQGLQFLIQYYNGEERAKGNILERFSAQQFPDLHSELNLSSLELGDSALYFCASSVGVTQYFGPGTRLTVL.

Note on this clonotype: Sequence at one end of the junction differs from germline and may be a read error. J is TRBJ2-1 and V is TRBV4-2; 10 bases map to TRBD2. CDR1 and CDR2 (germline): LGHNA, YNFKEQ. There are 17 residues in the CDR3. The CDR3 loop is CASSPPLAGVSYKEQFF. The CDR3 DNA reads as TGTGCCAGCAGCCCCCCCCTAGCGGGGGTATCCTACAAGGAGCAGTTCTTC.

This clonotype was observed a handful of times. The chain uses TRBV28 and TRBJ1-2; D unclear. Germline V gives CDR1 MDHEN, CDR2 SYDVKM. There are 15 residues in the CDR3. Trimming took 5 bases from V and 2 from J, leaving 15 bases between them. This CDR3 is CASSVPTGTNYGYTF. The DNA for the CDR3 is TGTGCCAGCAGTGTACCGACGGGCACCAACTATGGCTACACCTTC.

The chain links TRBV14 to TRBJ2-1, with a tentative D call TRBD2 (7 bases). This CDR3 is built from 16 residues. Trimming removed 4 bases from V and 7 bases from J, with 20 bases in between. Germline-derived CDR1 and CDR2 are SGHDN and FVKESK. CDR3 in DNA: TGTGCCAGCAGCCGATCGGGGGGCTGGTTCGGGAATGAGCAGTTCTTC. Its translation is CASSRSGGWFGNEQFF.

This sequence joins TRBV25-1 and TRBJ2-1; maybe TRBD2 (6 bases). This CDR3 has 13 residues. Germline CDR1 is MGHDK and CDR2 is SYGVNS. The V end lost 5 bases, the J end lost 10 bases, and 15 bases lay between the germline ends. As DNA, the CDR3 is TGTGCCAGCAGTTTAGGAGGGGAACGCGAGCAGTTCTTC. This encodes CASSLGGEREQFF. The variable domain in full, with the rest retrieved from reference TRBV25-1 and TRBJ2-1, is EADIYQTPRYLVIGTGKKITLECSQTMGHDKMYWYQQDPGMELHLIHYSYGVNSTEKGDLSSESTVSRIRTEHFPLTLESARPSHTSQYLCASSLGGEREQFFGPGTRLTVL.

V and J are TRBV7-6 and TRBJ2-5; 9 bases line up with TRBD2. The CDR3 runs 16 residues. Germline values: CDR1 SGHVS, CDR2 FNYEAQ. V shed 3 bases and J 11 bases; nucleotides not matched to a gene: 16. The chain's CDR3 is CASSLSVGGGASGQYF. The CDR3 DNA is TGTGCCAGCAGCTTGTCGGTCGGCGGGGGGGCCTCCGGGCAGTACTTC.

This clonotype was recorded only once. V usage is TRBV7-2 and J usage is TRBJ2-1; perhaps TRBD1 as D (6 bases). Between the trimmed V and J ends, which lost 5 bases and 7 bases, there was a span of 18 bases. Germline CDR1 and CDR2: SGHTA and FQGNSA. The CDR3 runs to 15 residues. The CDR3 here is CASSLNRDEKNEQFF. CDR3 nucleotide sequence: TGTGCCAGCAGCCTCAACAGGGACGAAAAGAATGAGCAGTTCTTC. The whole variable domain, filled in from reference TRBV7-2 and TRBJ2-1, reads GAGVSQSPSNKVTEKGKDVELRCDPISGHTALYWYRQSLGQGLEFLIYFQGNSAPDKSGLPSDRFSAERTGGSVSTLTIQRTQQEDSAVYLCASSLNRDEKNEQFFGPGTRLTVL.

This clonotype was detected a few times. Germline and junction disagree at one end, which may indicate a read error. The chain is built from TRBV3-1 and TRBJ2-7; D may be TRBD1 (5 bases). The germline V gene encodes CDR1 LGHDT and CDR2 YNNKEL (reference sequence). The CDR3 consists of 15 residues. The CDR3 coding sequence is TGTGCCAGTAGCCCGAACCAAGGGGTTGGCTACGAGCAGTACTTC. The encoded protein is CASSPNQGVGYEQYF.

This clonotype turned up a few times. The chain is built from TRBV6-2 or TRBV6-3 and TRBJ2-5; weak D call: TRBD1 (6 bases). Trimming shortened V by 5 bases and J by 3 bases, and 13 bases separated the two germline ends. The CDR3 has 14 amino acids. CDR1 MNHEY and CDR2 SVGEGT come from the germline V gene. The CDR3 region has the DNA TGTGCCAGCAGTCACAGAGGGGGAGAAGAGACCCAGTACTTC. Amino acid sequence: CASSHRGGEETQYF.

This clonotype appeared many times. The chain combines TRBV12-3 or TRBV12-4 with TRBJ1-2, with TRBD1 identical over 9 bases. CDR3 length equals 15 residues. Trimming at V came to 3 bases and at J to 7 bases, leaving 9 bases not matched to a gene. CDR3 in DNA: TGTGCCAGCAGTTTCCAGCAGGGACAGGGATTTGGCTACACCTTC. This sequence encodes CASSFQQGQGFGYTF.

Concerning this clonotype: Just one base apart from a much larger clone, this may be a read error. The chain combines TRBV4-1 with TRBJ2-4; 9 bases align to TRBD1. Trimming took 2 bases from V and 13 from J; bases not matched to a gene: 12. CDR1 is MGHRA, CDR2 YSYEKL, per germline. This CDR3 has 15 residues. CDR3 DNA sequence: TGCGCCAGCAGCCAACCCACGACAGGGGGATATGAGCAGTACTTC. It translates to CASSQPTTGGYEQYF.

As for this clonotype: At one end, the junction sequence differs from germline, possibly due to a read error. The chain combines TRBV29-1 with TRBJ2-1; tentative D call: TRBD1 (5 bases). Germline CDR1 reads SQVTM; CDR2 reads ANQGSEA. The CDR3 runs to 16 residues. The chain's CDR3 is CSVLPPGRAFYNGQFF. The CDR3 nucleotides read TGCAGCGTCCTACCCCCGGGCAGGGCGTTCTACAATGGGCAGTTCTTC.

The chain couples TRBV28 to TRBJ1-2; D might be TRBD1 (5 bases). The CDR3 runs 17 residues. Trimming took 6 bases from V and 6 from J, leaving 26 bases between them. The germline V gene encodes CDR1 MDHEN and CDR2 SYDVKM. This CDR3 is CASSPGTLPQLRDGYTF. The CDR3 DNA reads as TGTGCCAGCAGCCCCGGGACTTTGCCCCAACTCCGTGATGGCTACACCTTC.

This clonotype was seen repeatedly, ten times or more. DNA of the CDR3: TGTGCCAGCAGCCAAGACCATTCGGACGAGCAGTACTTC. It yields the protein CASSQDHSDEQYF. The chain combines TRBV3-1 with TRBJ2-7; D gene unclear. CDR3 length equals 13 residues. The ends were cut back, 0 bases at V and 5 bases at J, with 8 bases in the middle. Germline CDR1 and CDR2: LGHDT and YNNKEL (reference sequence).

This clonotype was seen ten or more times. This chain joins TRBV6-5 and TRBJ2-3, with a weak D call TRBD2 (5 bases). CDR1 is MNHEY and CDR2 is SVGAGI in the germline V gene. V was cut by 0 bases and J by 7 bases, with 8 bases left in between. The CDR3 sequence is 13 residues long. In DNA, the CDR3 is TGTGCCAGCAGTTACTCGCTAGCTAATACGCAGTATTTT. Its translation is CASSYSLANTQYF.

This chain uses TRBV6-2 or TRBV6-3 with TRBJ2-7; maybe TRBD1 (6 bases). This CDR3 region has 16 residues. Per germline, CDR1 MNHEY and CDR2 SVGEGT. V dropped 4 bases and J dropped 3 bases, with 19 bases sitting between them. The CDR3 sequence: CASSSFFPGQIYEQYF. The CDR3 DNA reads as TGTGCCAGCAGTTCGTTTTTTCCGGGACAAATCTACGAGCAGTACTTC.